This entry lists 29 T cell receptor beta chains sequenced from one sample in a study of T cells in Graves' hyperthyroidism and ophthalmopathy. Amplification of TCR beta CDR3 regions was performed using RNA transcripts as template. An initial round of RT-PCR targeting the TCR CDR3 relied on the HTBI primer set. TCRdb ran MiXCR on the multiplex PCR reads and lists one entry per CDR3 protein. The sample holds 700,000 to 850,000 distinct CDR3 sequences, roughly 32% seen once. The specimen was blood. Source of these receptors: a woman aged 40 to 49 with Graves' hyperthyroidism.

Points on this clonotype: One end of the junction is discordant with germline, which a read error may explain. The V gene is TRBV10-3, the J gene TRBJ2-6; TRBD1 is a possible D gene (5 bases). The germline V gene has CDR1 ENHRY and CDR2 SYGVKD. The length of the CDR3 is 12 residues. CDR3 DNA: TGTGCCATCACGGCAGGGCACACCACTGAAGCTTTC. Translation: CAITAGHTTEAF.

This clonotype was recorded many times. This rearrangement joins TRBV19 to TRBJ2-6, with no clear D. CDR1 and CDR2 (germline): LNHDA, SQIVND (reference sequence). This CDR3 has 13 residues. V was trimmed by 8 bases and J by 0 bases, leaving 5 bases between them. CDR3 amino acids: CASAISGANVLTF. The CDR3 DNA reads as TGTGCCAGTGCGATCTCTGGGGCCAACGTCCTGACTTTC.

The rearrangement uses TRBV14 and TRBJ2-3; TRBD1 is a possible D gene (6 bases). V lost 9 bases to trimming and J lost 3 bases, with 16 bases between them. The CDR3 runs 14 residues. CDR1 is SGHDN, CDR2 FVKESK, per germline. The CDR3 sequence: CASRGGDWTDTQYF. In DNA, the CDR3 is TGTGCCAGTCGAGGGGGAGATTGGACAGATACGCAGTATTTT. The whole variable domain, remainder taken from reference TRBV14 and TRBJ2-3, is EAGVTQFPSHSVIEKGQTVTLRCDPISGHDNLYWYRRVMGKEIKFLLHFVKESKQDESGMPNNRFLAERTGGTYSTLKVQPAELEDSGVYFCASRGGDWTDTQYFGPGTRLTVL.

This clonotype was seen many times. The chain combines TRBV28 with TRBJ1-5; D remains ambiguous. The V end lost 5 bases, the J end lost 5 bases, and 13 bases lay between the germline ends. The CDR3 sequence is 14 residues long. Germline V gene lookup returns CDR1 MDHEN and CDR2 SYDVKM. The CDR3 DNA is TGTGCCAGCAGTGTGGCGTCGGGCTATCAGCCCCAGCATTTT. It specifies CASSVASGYQPQHF.

This clonotype was seen a handful of times. V usage is TRBV28 and J usage is TRBJ1-6, with a tentative D call TRBD1 (5 bases). The CDR3 is 15 amino acids. Germline CDR1 reads MDHEN; CDR2 reads SYDVKM. V was shortened by 5 bases and J by 6 bases, with 14 bases between the two germline ends. CDR3 coding DNA: TGTGCCAGCAGTGCCCCAGGACACTTTAATTCACCCCTCCACTTT. Its translation: CASSAPGHFNSPLHF.

The chain combines TRBV7-2 with TRBJ1-2; TRBD1 might be the D (5 bases). Germline V gene data show CDR1 as SGHTA and CDR2 as FQGNSA. V lost 3 bases to trimming and J lost 8 bases, with 19 bases between them. CDR3 size: 15 residues. CDR3 nucleotides: TGTGCCAGCAGCTTCGCAGGCCCGGGGGTAGGGGGCTACACCTTC. Its translation is CASSFAGPGVGGYTF.

The J gene is TRBJ1-5, the V gene TRBV4-3; the D gene is possibly TRBD1 (5 bases). The V end lost 0 bases, the J end lost 3 bases, and 12 bases lay between the germline ends. The CDR3 runs to 16 residues. CDR1 is LGHNA, CDR2 YSLEER, per germline. For the CDR3, the DNA is TGCGCCAGCAGCCAAGAGAATAGGGGAGACAATCAGCCCCAGCATTTT. Protein product: CASSQENRGDNQPQHF.

The rearrangement uses TRBV19 and TRBJ1-2, with D uncertain. Per germline, CDR1 LNHDA and CDR2 SQIVND (reference sequence). This CDR3 is built from 14 residues. V was pared by 3 bases and J by 3 bases, with 11 bases between. The CDR3 region is CASSMYRNDYGYTF. The CDR3, as DNA: TGTGCCAGTAGTATGTATAGGAACGACTATGGCTACACCTTC.

This clonotype has more than one count but fewer than ten. This chain links TRBV6-6 with TRBJ2-7; the match to TRBD1 covers 7 bases. The CDR3 is made up of 13 amino acids. CDR1 is MNHNY and CDR2 is SVGAGI in the germline V gene (reference sequence). The V and J ends lost 6 bases and 5 bases, in that order; junction bases with no gene match: 7. CDR3 sequence reads: CASRTTGAHEQYF. Written as DNA, the CDR3 is TGTGCCAGCAGGACAACAGGGGCCCACGAGCAGTACTTC.

This clonotype was observed many times. This chain links TRBV7-9 with TRBJ1-2; TRBD1 agrees at 7 bases. Germline-derived CDR1 and CDR2 are SEHNR and FQNEAQ (reference sequence). With V trimmed by 5 bases and J by 8 bases, 11 bases remained unmatched. This CDR3 is 14 amino acids long. The CDR3 is CASSPTDRTGGYTF. The CDR3, as DNA: TGTGCCAGCAGCCCGACGGACAGGACTGGGGGCTACACCTTC.

This chain connects TRBV7-3 to TRBJ2-3, with 7 bases matching TRBD2. The CDR3 has 13 amino acids. With 8 bases clipped from V and 6 bases from J, the junction kept 8 bases outside the gene matches. CDR1 and CDR2 from the germline V gene are SGHTA and FQGTGA. CDR3 sequence reads: CASSSGARDTQYF. Written as DNA, the CDR3 is TGTGCCAGCTCAAGCGGGGCTCGGGATACGCAGTATTTT.

The V gene is TRBV4-1, the J gene TRBJ1-5, with TRBD1 as a possible D gene (5 bases). In germline, CDR1 is MGHRA, CDR2 YSYEKL. V was trimmed by 0 bases and J by 5 bases, leaving 8 bases between them. The CDR3 is 14 residues long. CDR3 nucleotide sequence: TGCGCCAGCAGCCAAGACTCGGGGGATCAGCCCCAGCATTTT. This gives the protein CASSQDSGDQPQHF.

Concerning this clonotype: The junction does not match germline at one end; this may be a read error. V usage is TRBV7-9 and J usage is TRBJ1-3; 8 bases align to TRBD1. Germline V gene data show CDR1 as SEHNR and CDR2 as FQNEAQ (reference sequence). This CDR3 is built from 16 residues. The CDR3 spells CASSPLAQGARNTIYF. The DNA for the CDR3 is TGCGCCAGCAGCCCTCTCGCGCAGGGGGCGAGAAACACCATATATTTT.

V and J are TRBV10-3 and TRBJ1-1, with 7 bases that match TRBD1. Per the germline V gene, CDR1 is ENHRY and CDR2 is SYGVKD. This CDR3 comprises 16 residues. The trim removed 3 bases at V and 4 bases at J, leaving 11 bases unmatched. CDR3: CAISEYTTGDGTEAFF. The CDR3 nucleotides are TGTGCCATCAGTGAATACACTACAGGGGATGGCACTGAAGCTTTCTTT.

This clonotype was picked up many times. The gene calls are TRBV7-2 and TRBJ2-7, with D perhaps TRBD1 (5 bases). Per germline, CDR1 SGHTA and CDR2 FQGNSA. V shed 5 bases and J shed 0 bases, with 11 bases lying between them. CDR3 length: 14 residues. The CDR3 loop is CASSQYRSSYEQYF. The DNA of the CDR3 is TGTGCCAGCAGCCAATACAGGAGCTCCTACGAGCAGTACTTC.

This clonotype was seen a few times. The V call is TRBV29-1, the J call TRBJ2-3; TRBD2 aligns across 10 bases. Looked up from germline, CDR1 is SQVTM and CDR2 is ANQGSEA. J gave up 5 bases and V 3 bases, and 5 bases lay outside the gene matches. This CDR3 spans 14 amino acids. Here the CDR3 reads CSVDGLAERDTQYF. CDR3 DNA sequence: TGCAGCGTTGACGGACTAGCGGAGAGAGATACGCAGTATTTT.

The table lists this clonotype with many counts. In DNA form, the CDR3 reads TGTGCCAGCAGCTTCGACAGGGATGGCTACACCTTC. This codes for CASSFDRDGYTF. This sequence joins TRBV7-2 and TRBJ1-2, with 7 bases fitting TRBD1. With 3 bases clipped from V and 6 bases from J, the junction kept 1 base outside the gene matches. There are 12 residues in the CDR3. Germline CDR1 SGHTA, CDR2 FQGNSA.

The chain is built from TRBV6-5 and TRBJ2-7; possible D gene TRBD2, 6 bases. Germline lookup yields CDR1 MNHEY and CDR2 SVGAGI. V lost 4 bases and J lost 4, with 20 bases in between. The CDR3 is 16 amino acids. CDR3 sequence (DNA): TGTGCCAGCAGTTTTCTCAGGGTCGGCGGGACGTACGAGCAGTACTTC. Encoded protein: CASSFLRVGGTYEQYF.

This sequence joins TRBV29-1 and TRBJ1-1, with TRBD1 as a possible D gene (5 bases). Trimming took 0 bases from V and 4 from J, leaving 36 bases between them. The CDR3 loop spans 22 amino acids. In germline, CDR1 is SQVTM, CDR2 ANQGSEA. The CDR3 region is CSVEDRGLRRSASRDLGTEAFF. CDR3 DNA sequence: TGCAGCGTTGAAGATCGGGGATTACGGCGCAGTGCTTCTAGGGACCTTGGCACTGAAGCTTTCTTT.

The chain joins TRBV10-3 to TRBJ2-7; 7 nucleotides agree with TRBD2. The CDR3 extends over 13 amino acids. CDR1 ENHRY and CDR2 SYGVKD come from the germline V gene. After removal of 0 bases from V and 6 bases from J, the junction contained 2 bases not matched to a gene. CDR3 in DNA: TGTGCCATCAGTGAGTCGAGCGGGATCGAGCAGTACTTC. Encoded protein: CAISESSGIEQYF.

Of note for this clonotype: The CDR3 end shows no conserved phenylalanine or tryptophan, and so a read error is likely. This chain's CDR3 is CASRPGQGNTEAFS. In nucleotides, the CDR3 is TGTGCCAGCAGACCCGGACAGGGTAACACTGAAGCTTTCTCT. This chain links TRBV12-3 or TRBV12-4 with TRBJ1-1; 8 bases align to TRBD1. The trim removed 6 bases at V and 2 bases at J, leaving 5 bases unmatched. This CDR3 region has 14 residues.

This clonotype was counted only a few times. This chain connects TRBV4-3 to TRBJ1-5, with a tentative D call TRBD1 (6 bases). This CDR3 spans 14 amino acids. Germline-derived CDR1 and CDR2 are LGHNA and YSLEER. V dropped 3 bases and J dropped 10 bases, with 16 bases sitting between them. The CDR3 spells CASSQTRGAHPQHF. In nucleotides, the CDR3 is TGCGCCAGCAGCCAGACTCGGGGGGCGCATCCCCAGCATTTT.

This clonotype has just a few counts. One end of the junction fails to match germline, which may point to a read error. The V and J genes are TRBV10-3 and TRBJ1-4, with 11 bases identical to TRBD1. The CDR3 has 15 amino acids. The germline CDR1 and CDR2 sequences are ENHRY and SYGVKD. CDR3 nucleotides: TGTGCCAGCAGTGAATCGAGGGACAGGGGGGGAAAACTGTTTTTT. It yields the protein CASSESRDRGGKLFF.

Regarding this clonotype: A much larger clone is a single base away; this may be a read error. This rearrangement joins TRBV20-1 to TRBJ1-5; tentatively, D is TRBD1 (5 bases). Trimming took 5 bases from V and 6 from J, leaving 14 bases between them. This CDR3 region has 13 residues. Looked up from germline, CDR1 is DFQATT and CDR2 is SNEGSKA (reference sequence). The CDR3 DNA reads TGCAGTGCTCCCCCGCAGGGACCTCAGCCCCAGCATTTT. Translation gives CSAPPQGPQPQHF.

This clonotype was found many times. J is TRBJ2-7 and V is TRBV9; no clear D. CDR1 and CDR2 (germline): SGDLS, YYNGEE. Trimming took off 2 bases at V and 0 bases at J, with 6 bases between the two ends. The CDR3 runs 13 residues. The CDR3 is CASSVDGSYEQYF. The CDR3 region has the DNA TGTGCCAGCAGCGTCGACGGCTCCTACGAGCAGTACTTC.

V usage is TRBV29-1 and J usage is TRBJ2-1, with 8 bases identical to TRBD1. The CDR3 has 12 residues. Germline-derived CDR1 and CDR2 are SQVTM and ANQGSEA. V lost 7 bases and J lost 8; bases outside the gene matches: 7. DNA for the CDR3: TGCAGCGAATCTTTACAGGGGGATGAGCAGTTCTTC. Translation gives CSESLQGDEQFF.

The chain links TRBV7-2 to TRBJ1-5; D is unclear. Trimming removed 0 bases at V and 3 bases at J, with 12 bases between. CDR3 size: 16 residues. Germline lookup yields CDR1 SGHTA and CDR2 FQGNSA. CDR3 nucleotides: TGTGCCAGCAGCTTAGCGGCAGCGATTTACAATCAGCCCCAGCATTTT. Translated: CASSLAAAIYNQPQHF.

This clonotype was detected a few times. V gene TRBV6-5 combines with J gene TRBJ1-3; D gene unclear. Trimming pared 4 bases from V and 13 bases from J, leaving 14 bases between. The germline V gene has CDR1 MNHEY and CDR2 SVGAGI. CDR3 length: 12 amino acids. DNA for the CDR3: TGTGCCAGCAGTTCAGCTTCTGGGGTGATATATTTT. Amino acid sequence: CASSSASGVIYF.

CDR3 in DNA: TGTGCCAGCAGTAACAGGGACGAGCAGTACTTC. This translates into CASSNRDEQYF. The rearrangement joins TRBV6-2 or TRBV6-3 to TRBJ2-7, with D perhaps TRBD1 (6 bases). Germline assignment: CDR1 MNHEY and CDR2 SVGEGT. CDR3 length equals 11 residues. Trimming pared 5 bases from V and 5 bases from J, leaving 7 bases between.